Each of the 26 T cell receptor beta chains below was sequenced from the same sample in a study of T cell responses to AZD1222 COVID-19 vaccine. Some clones are missing from TCRdb's copy, which holds only in-frame ones; the method was immunoSEQ multiplex PCR. The data show about 150,000 clones, about 93% seen once. Sequenced here: peripheral blood, sampled on day 0 of AZD1222 vaccination. Source of these receptors: an adult in good health.

The chain recombines TRBV7-7 with TRBJ1-3; TRBD1 might be the D (6 bases). V gave up 1 base and J gave up 1 base, with 8 bases separating them. This CDR3 is 15 amino acids long. Germline CDR1 and CDR2: SSHAT and FNYEAQ (reference sequence). The CDR3 sequence is CASSLGQGSGNTIYF. CDR3 coding DNA: TGTGCCAGCAGCTTAGGTCAGGGGTCTGGAAACACCATATATTTT.

This clone was detected only a few times. The chain recombines TRBV5-1 with TRBJ2-2; 11 nucleotides align to TRBD2. This CDR3 comprises 16 residues. V lost 3 bases and J lost 1; bases outside the gene matches: 2. The germline V gene encodes CDR1 SGHRS and CDR2 YFSETQ. CDR3 in DNA: TGCGCCAGCAGCTCGGGACTAGCGGTGAACACCGGGGAGCTGTTTTTT. Protein sequence: CASSSGLAVNTGELFF. Based on the CDR3 plus reference TRBV5-1 and TRBJ2-2, the full variable domain is KAGVTQTPRYLIKTRGQQVTLSCSPISGHRSVSWYQQTPGQGLQFLFEYFSETQRNKGNFPGRFSGRQFSNSRSEMNVSTLELGDSALYLCASSSGLAVNTGELFFGEGSRLTVL.

The chain couples TRBV6-5 to TRBJ1-5; TRBD1 might be the D (5 bases). The germline CDR1 and CDR2 sequences are MNHEY and SVGAGI. Trimming pared 8 bases from V and 6 bases from J, leaving 14 bases between. The CDR3 runs to 13 residues. DNA of the CDR3: TGTGCCAGCTCCCAGGGCGGGGGTCAGCCCCAGCATTTT. This gives the protein CASSQGGGQPQHF.

The V and J genes are TRBV5-6 and TRBJ2-5, with D perhaps being TRBD1 or TRBD2 (6 bases each). CDR3 length: 14 residues. The germline V and J ends were trimmed by 2 bases and 1 base, with 9 bases remaining between them. CDR1 SGHDT and CDR2 YYEEEE come from the germline V gene. The CDR3 coding sequence is TGTGCCAGCAGCTTCCCGGGGGCCCAAGAGACCCAGTACTTC. Translating gives CASSFPGAQETQYF. Full variable domain (missing parts from reference TRBV5-6 and TRBJ2-5): DAGVTQSPTHLIKTRGQQVTLRCSPKSGHDTVSWYQQALGQGPQFIFQYYEEEERQRGNFPDRFSGHQFPNYSSELNVNALLLGDSALYLCASSFPGAQETQYFGPGTRLLVL.

The chain links TRBV12-5 to TRBJ1-2, with 7 nucleotides matching TRBD1. Unmatched junction bases numbered 24, after V lost 5 bases and J lost 0 bases. The CDR3 runs to 21 residues. Germline CDR1 is LGHNT and CDR2 is FRNRAP. In DNA form, the CDR3 reads TGTGCTAGTGGTGTTTGGGTTGGCCGAGGTTTTCCGGGACAGACTAACTATGGCTACACCTTC. Translated, it gives CASGVWVGRGFPGQTNYGYTF.

The chain is built from TRBV30 and TRBJ1-5; 10 nucleotides agree with TRBD1. V shed 7 bases, J shed 2 bases, and the junction held 8 bases outside the gene matches. Germline values: CDR1 GTSNPN, CDR2 SVGIG (reference sequence). The CDR3 sequence is 15 residues long. DNA for the CDR3: TGTGCCTTGACGACAGGGGGCTGGGGCAATCAGCCCCAGCATTTT. Translation gives CALTTGGWGNQPQHF.

J is TRBJ2-1 and V is TRBV18; D might be TRBD1 or TRBD2, each matching 5 bases. Trimming cost V 2 bases and J 8 bases, with 16 bases left between them. Germline loops: CDR1 KGHSH, CDR2 LQKENI. This CDR3 spans 15 amino acids. This CDR3 reads CASSPGGRAEYEQFF. The CDR3 DNA follows: TGTGCCAGCTCACCAGGAGGCAGGGCTGAGTATGAGCAGTTCTTC.

This clone was seen just once. This rearrangement joins TRBV3-1 (or the pseudogene TRBV3-2) to TRBJ1-4, with 9 bases matching TRBD1. The CDR3 is 19 amino acids. Germline trimming cut 0 bases from V and 1 base from J; bases unmatched to any gene: 9. Germline lookup yields CDR1 LGHDT and CDR2 YNNKEL (reference sequence). CDR3 DNA sequence: TGTGCCAGCAGCCAAGATAGGTACAGGGGGCGCGGAACTAATGAAAAACTGTTTTTT. Translation gives CASSQDRYRGRGTNEKLFF.

This clone was seen only once. CDR3 sequence reads: CASSPQTTEAFF. As DNA, the CDR3 is TGTGCCAGCAGTCCACAGACCACTGAAGCTTTCTTT. The rearrangement uses TRBV7-9 and TRBJ1-1, with D unclear. CDR1 is SEHNR, CDR2 FQNEAQ, per germline (reference sequence). The V end lost 6 bases, the J end lost 4 bases, and 9 bases lay between the germline ends. The CDR3 length is 12 residues.

This chain connects TRBV4-2 to TRBJ1-5; D uncertain. Per germline, CDR1 LGHNA and CDR2 YNFKEQ. The V end was cut by 0 bases, the J end by 6 bases, with 9 bases between. This CDR3 has 14 amino acids. This CDR3 reads CASSQDREGQPQHF. The CDR3 DNA follows: TGTGCCAGCAGCCAAGATAGGGAGGGTCAGCCCCAGCATTTT.

V and J are TRBV5-4 and TRBJ1-1; 8 nucleotides agree with TRBD1. This CDR3 is 14 amino acids long. CDR1 and CDR2 from the germline V gene are SGHNT and YYREEE (reference sequence). The J segment lost 0 bases and the V segment lost 2 bases, leaving 0 bases of the junction unmatched. The CDR3 reads CASSLQGVNTEAFF. In nucleotides, the CDR3 is TGTGCCAGCAGCTTACAGGGGGTGAACACTGAAGCTTTCTTT.

The chain carries TRBV9 and TRBJ1-6; D is undetermined. Trimming took 3 bases from V and 7 from J, leaving 8 bases between them. Germline CDR1 and CDR2: SGDLS and YYNGEE. The length of the CDR3 is 13 residues. CDR3 sequence reads: CASSAQPNSPLHF. The CDR3 nucleotides are TGTGCCAGCAGCGCACAACCGAATTCACCCCTCCACTTT.

DNA for the CDR3: TGTGCCAGCAGCTTAGCCGGGACAGGGAACCACGAGCAGTACTTC. Translated: CASSLAGTGNHEQYF. The genes are TRBV7-9 and TRBJ2-7; TRBD1 agrees at 9 bases. V shed 0 bases, J shed 5 bases, and the junction held 5 bases outside the gene matches. CDR3 size: 15 residues. Germline V gene data show CDR1 as SEHNR and CDR2 as FQNEAQ (reference sequence).

The chain uses TRBV11-2 and TRBJ1-2; D remains ambiguous. Germline CDR1 and CDR2: SGHAT and FQNNGV. The CDR3 covers 13 residues. The ends were cut back, 0 bases at V and 4 bases at J, with 6 bases in the middle. CDR3 bases: TGTGCCAGCAGCTTAGAGTCCGGCTATGGCTACACCTTC. The encoded protein is CASSLESGYGYTF. Supplemented by reference TRBV11-2 and TRBJ1-2, the full variable domain reads EAGVAQSPRYKIIEKRQSVAFWCNPISGHATLYWYQQILGQGPKLLIQFQNNGVVDDSQLPKDRFSAERLKGVDSTLKIQPAKLEDSAVYLCASSLESGYGYTFGSGTRLTVV.

The rearrangement links TRBV19 to TRBJ1-2; 8 nucleotides match TRBD1. Germline CDR1 LNHDA, CDR2 SQIVND (reference sequence). The CDR3 length is 14 residues. Trimming took 5 bases from V and 6 from J; bases not matched to a gene: 8. CDR3 sequence reads: CASSPRDRRNGYTF. DNA of the CDR3: TGTGCCAGTAGTCCCAGGGACAGGAGGAATGGCTACACCTTC. Looking up the rest from reference TRBV19 and TRBJ1-2 gives the full variable domain: DGGITQSPKYLFRKEGQNVTLSCEQNLNHDAMYWYRQDPGQGLRLIYYSQIVNDFQKGDIAEGYSVSREKKESFPLTVTSAQKNPTAFYLCASSPRDRRNGYTFGSGTRLTVV.

The CDR3 coding sequence is TGTGCCAGTAGTTATGGACTAGCGGAAGAGACCCAGTACTTC. Residues: CASSYGLAEETQYF. V usage is TRBV19 and J usage is TRBJ2-5; 10 positions agree with TRBD2. CDR3 size: 14 residues. The germline V gene has CDR1 LNHDA and CDR2 SQIVND (reference sequence). The J segment lost 3 bases and the V segment lost 5 bases, leaving 3 bases of the junction unmatched.

This clone was observed once. The rearrangement uses TRBV6-6 and TRBJ1-1; no clear D. In germline, CDR1 is MNHNY, CDR2 SVGAGI (reference sequence). CDR3 length: 12 residues. Trimming pared 0 bases from V and 10 bases from J, leaving 9 bases between. The CDR3 here is CASSYSSGGAFF. CDR3 coding DNA: TGTGCCAGCAGTTACTCGTCGGGAGGAGCTTTCTTT.

The V and J genes are TRBV19 and TRBJ1-1; maybe TRBD1 (5 bases). The V and J ends lost 7 bases and 1 base respectively, with 10 bases between them. The CDR3 length is 13 residues. CDR1 LNHDA and CDR2 SQIVND come from the germline V gene (reference sequence). CDR3 coding DNA: TGTGCCAGTAACTTACAGGAGAACACTGAAGCTTTCTTT. It is translated as CASNLQENTEAFF.

This clone was seen once. The chain carries TRBV4-2 and TRBJ1-5; 10 bases line up with TRBD1. Trimming removed 2 bases from V and 4 bases from J; junction bases left unmatched: 5. CDR1 is LGHNA, CDR2 YNFKEQ, per germline. This CDR3 spans 16 amino acids. CDR3 nucleotides: TGTGCCAGCAGCCAAATCCGGGACAGGGGTAATCAGCCCCAGCATTTT. It encodes CASSQIRDRGNQPQHF.

This clone was detected once. The J gene is TRBJ1-4, the V gene TRBV18; no clear D gene. In germline, CDR1 is KGHSH, CDR2 LQKENI. Trimming shortened V by 2 bases and J by 2 bases, and 9 bases separated the two germline ends. This CDR3 is built from 15 residues. CDR3 loop: CASSPSAGTNEKLFF. CDR3 sequence (DNA): TGTGCCAGCTCACCATCCGCCGGGACTAATGAAAAACTGTTTTTT.

The rearrangement links TRBV7-9 to TRBJ1-5, with D possibly matching TRBD1 (6 bases). Germline CDR1 reads SEHNR; CDR2 reads FQNEAQ (reference sequence). The V end was cut by 5 bases, the J end by 3 bases, with 14 bases between. This CDR3 is built from 15 residues. CDR3 nucleotides: TGTGCCAGCAGCCCCTCGGGGGGGCCCAATCAGCCCCAGCATTTT. It codes for CASSPSGGPNQPQHF.

The CDR3: CATSHEQRRAKNIQYF. The CDR3 bases are TGTGCCACCTCCCACGAACAGCGAAGAGCCAAAAACATTCAGTACTTC. V usage is TRBV24-1 and J usage is TRBJ2-4; D is ambiguous. The CDR3 runs to 16 residues. Looked up from germline, CDR1 is KGHDR and CDR2 is SFDVKD. Trimming cost V 9 bases and J 0 bases, with 17 bases left between them.

The rearrangement joins TRBV5-4 to TRBJ2-5, with TRBD1 matching over 9 bases. The germline V gene has CDR1 SGHNT and CDR2 YYREEE (reference sequence). The CDR3 has 15 amino acids. Trimming removed 0 bases from V and 5 bases from J; junction bases left unmatched: 5. CDR3 residues: CASSLDRGQLETQYF. For the CDR3, the DNA is TGTGCCAGCAGCTTGGACAGGGGGCAATTGGAGACCCAGTACTTC.

The chain links TRBV9 to TRBJ2-3, with TRBD2 matching 9 bases. This CDR3 contains 17 residues. Germline V gene data show CDR1 as SGDLS and CDR2 as YYNGEE. J was trimmed by 2 bases and V by 2 bases; bases with no gene match: 9. The CDR3 sequence: CASSVRSAGGTTDTQYF. CDR3 in DNA: TGTGCCAGCAGCGTCAGGTCAGCGGGGGGAACCACAGATACGCAGTATTTT.

This chain uses TRBV27 with TRBJ1-1, with 8 bases matching TRBD1. Germline-derived CDR1 and CDR2 are MNHEY and SMNVEV (reference sequence). Losses at the gene ends were 3 bases for V and 4 bases for J; bases not matched to a gene: 4. There are 14 residues in the CDR3. The CDR3 spells CASSFRTGSTEAFF. The CDR3 coding sequence is TGTGCCAGCAGTTTTCGGACAGGGAGCACTGAAGCTTTCTTT.

The chain uses TRBV7-8 and TRBJ2-3; 10 nucleotides agree with TRBD1. CDR1 is SGHVS, CDR2 FQNEAQ, per germline. V dropped 4 bases and J dropped 1; count of bases not matched to a gene: 2. CDR3 size: 15 residues. CDR3 protein: CASSSGTGGTDTQYF. For the CDR3, the DNA is TGTGCCAGCAGCTCCGGGACAGGGGGCACAGATACGCAGTATTTT.